This TCR beta chain came from a study of neurological immune-mediated disorders. Documented time point: longitudinal time-point 1 (baseline). CDR3 length: 14 amino acids. Trimming removed 6 bases at V and 6 bases at J, with 19 bases between. CDR1 and CDR2 (germline): SGDLS, YYNGEE. The cDNA came from 5'RACE with 10-nucleotide random UMIs. Each CDR3 protein gets one entry after TCRdb re-called the 5' RACE reads with MiXCR. This repertoire shows tens of thousands of distinct CDR3 sequences, around 13% found once; its top ten account for under 5.5%. Many counts were recorded for this clonotype. Its antigen is not known. Study-wide results and limits: HTLV-1-associated myelopathy had the most TCR clonal expansion, while multiple sclerosis had the least, a level that fell below healthy controls. None of the CDR3 amino acid sequences of expanded clones were shared across subjects, and this suggested private repertoires in all groups.

The source is a female donor with HTLV-1-associated myelopathy (HAM/TSP). The chain has TRBV9 and TRBJ2-7; D possibly corresponds to TRBD2 (6 bases). Sequencing was done on a sample of PBMCs. The CDR3 is CASKKTAMEGEQYF. CDR3 in DNA: TGTGCCAGCAAAAAGACAGCCATGGAGGGCGAGCAGTACTTC.